This TCR beta chain came from a study of T cell repertoires in cytomegalovirus infection. Study as a whole: Recently identified HLA-C-restricted CMV epitopes and well-studied HLA-B-restricted CMV epitopes were used by the study. TCR beta signatures that were public indicated CMV infection and matching HLA type.

This clonotype came up once. Its antigen remains unknown. Study results and caveats: HLA-C-restricted, CMV-specific TCR beta clonotypes were dominant ex vivo. Identification of carriers of CMV plus the relevant HLA was performed using cumulative public TCR beta family frequency.

Per the germline V gene, CDR1 is MNHEY and CDR2 is SVGEGT. V gave up 4 bases and J gave up 7 bases, with 20 bases separating them. The CDR3 runs 16 residues. TCRdb processed the reads anew with MiXCR; each CDR3 protein has one entry. Among 750,000 to 900,000 distinct CDR3 sequences listed, roughly 28% were seen once. The chain employs TRBV6-2 or TRBV6-3 and TRBJ2-1; no reliable D call. This clonotype was sampled from a human donor in good health (CMV status not recorded). Some clones in this sample may be carry-over from other donors' samples. The starting material was cultured CD8+ T cells from PBMCs, obtained from culture after CMV antigen stimulation. In DNA, the CDR3 is TGTGCCAGCAGTTTCCCCGCGGAAAGGGATAGGAATGAGCAGTTCTTC. It is translated as CASSFPAERDRNEQFF.